The 18 T cell receptor beta chains presented below share a single source sample, sequenced in a study of CD8 T cells in Susac syndrome. After extraction with the RNeasy kit, roughly 0.45 to 1 ug of the RNA was reverse transcribed using random hexamers. One entry per CDR3 protein, called by TCRdb with MiXCR from the immunoSEQ multiplex PCR reads. The table has approximately 150,000 distinct CDR3 sequences, approximately 93% seen once. Sequencing input: CD4+ T cells from PBMCs. Every receptor here comes from a human donor in good health.

As concerns this clonotype: Its ends do not fully match the called genes, so a read error is possible. The genes are TRBV10-3 and TRBJ2-5; D remains ambiguous. The CDR3 consists of 13 residues. Germline V CDR1 and CDR2: ENHRY, SYGVKD. The CDR3 coding sequence is TGTGCCACCAGTGAATACAGTGACGACACCCAGTACTTC. Its protein product is CATSEYSDDTQYF.

The rearrangement joins TRBV5-1 to TRBJ1-2; 9 bases are shared with TRBD1. The CDR3 runs 14 residues. V lost 4 bases, J lost 2 bases, and 3 bases stayed unmatched. In germline, CDR1 is SGHRS, CDR2 YFSETQ. CDR3: CASSAGTGNYGYTF. The CDR3 region has the DNA TGCGCCAGCAGCGCGGGGACAGGGAACTATGGCTACACCTTC.

V usage is TRBV7-8 and J usage is TRBJ2-7; D not certain. The CDR3 is 13 residues long. V was pared by 2 bases and J by 3 bases, with 8 bases between. CDR1 and CDR2 from the germline V gene are SGHVS and FQNEAQ. The CDR3 is CASSLTPYYEQYF. CDR3 coding DNA: TGTGCCAGCAGCTTAACCCCTTACTACGAGCAGTACTTC.

This CDR3 reads CASSEEGREPSTDTQYF. CDR3 coding DNA: TGTGCCAGCAGTGAAGAGGGGCGGGAGCCCAGCACAGATACGCAGTATTTT. The chain employs TRBV6-1 and TRBJ2-3; TRBD2 aligns across 7 bases. The CDR3 is made up of 17 amino acids. V was clipped by 1 base and J by 0 bases; unmatched bases: 7. Germline values: CDR1 MNHNS, CDR2 SASEGT.

This clonotype appeared once. The chain combines TRBV11-2 with TRBJ2-5; D gene unclear. Germline-derived CDR1 and CDR2 are SGHAT and FQNNGV. CDR3 length: 14 residues. V dropped 0 bases and J dropped 1 base, with 6 bases sitting between them. The CDR3 DNA is TGTGCCAGCAGCTTAGATCCAGCCCAAGAGACCCAGTACTTC. Protein: CASSLDPAQETQYF.

The genes are TRBV15 and TRBJ2-5; D call uncertain. Germline lookup yields CDR1 LNHNV and CDR2 YYDKDF (reference sequence). This CDR3 region has 15 residues. Trimming cost V 0 bases and J 2 bases, with 10 bases left between them. The DNA of the CDR3 is TGTGCCACCAGCAGAGACTGGACGGATCAAGAGACCCAGTACTTC. Amino acids: CATSRDWTDQETQYF.

As for this clonotype: One end of the junction varies from germline; a read error may be responsible. The chain combines TRBV15 with TRBJ2-1; tentatively, D is TRBD1 (6 bases). Germline V gene data show CDR1 as LNHNV and CDR2 as YYDKDF (reference sequence). CDR3 size: 14 residues. The CDR3 DNA reads TGTGCCACCAACAGAGAATCTAGGGGGAATGAGCAGTTCTTC. Translating it yields CATNRESRGNEQFF.

The chain is built from TRBV4-1 and TRBJ1-2; tentative D call: TRBD1 (5 bases). The CDR3 spans 18 residues. The germline V and J ends were trimmed by 2 bases and 1 base, with 20 bases remaining between them. From germline, CDR1 is MGHRA and CDR2 YSYEKL. This CDR3 is CASSQKASGVRDNYGYTF. CDR3 nucleotide sequence: TGCGCCAGCAGCCAAAAGGCGTCGGGGGTCAGGGATAACTATGGCTACACCTTC.

This clonotype has a single count. This chain joins TRBV27 and TRBJ1-2, with 8 bases fitting TRBD1. Unmatched junction bases numbered 9, after V lost 7 bases and J lost 2 bases. The CDR3 runs to 15 residues. CDR1 is MNHEY, CDR2 SMNVEV, per germline (reference sequence). CDR3 in DNA: TGTGCCAGCACTATAGCAGGGGGCGCAAACTATGGCTACACCTTC. It is translated as CASTIAGGANYGYTF.

This clonotype appeared a single time. The rearrangement links TRBV7-3 to TRBJ1-1, with a possible D match to TRBD1 (5 bases). The CDR3 sequence is 18 residues long. Germline CDR1 SGHTA, CDR2 FQGTGA. V was pared by 5 bases and J by 3 bases, with 25 bases between. Here the CDR3 reads CASSKQAWGGDTDTEAFF. In DNA form, the CDR3 reads TGTGCCAGCAGCAAACAGGCTTGGGGAGGAGATACGGACACTGAAGCTTTCTTT.

The V gene is TRBV2, the J gene TRBJ1-3, with D unresolved. Looked up from germline, CDR1 is SNHLY and CDR2 is FYNNEI. The CDR3 is 16 amino acids. V lost 6 bases to trimming and J lost 0 bases, with 15 bases between them. The CDR3 here is CASRERVTYSGNTIYF. The CDR3 region has the DNA TGTGCCAGCAGGGAAAGGGTAACGTACTCTGGAAACACCATATATTTT.

The chain recombines TRBV7-6 with TRBJ2-3; 7 bases are a match to TRBD2. The CDR3 spans 15 residues. V shed 1 base, J shed 5 bases, and the junction held 6 bases outside the gene matches. The germline V gene has CDR1 SGHVS and CDR2 FNYEAQ. In DNA form, the CDR3 reads TGTGCCAGCAGCTTAGATGCGGGAGCAGGAGATACGCAGTATTTT. Protein: CASSLDAGAGDTQYF.

CDR3 sequence reads: CASSKSYSSNEQYF. CDR3 DNA: TGTGCCAGCAGCAAATCCTATTCCTCGAATGAGCAGTACTTC. The genes are TRBV21-1 and TRBJ2-7. TRBV21-1 is a pseudogene segment. The CDR3 runs 14 residues.

The V call is TRBV23-1, the J call TRBJ1-4; weak D call: TRBD1 (5 bases). TRBV23-1 is classed as an ORF, of uncertain function. This CDR3 has 16 amino acids. The germline V and J ends were trimmed by 1 base and 5 bases, with 14 bases remaining between them. For the CDR3, the DNA is TGCGCCAGCAGTCAATTCCGGGTTTGGGGGAATGAAAAACTGTTTTTT. This sequence encodes CASSQFRVWGNEKLFF.

This rearrangement joins TRBV12-3 or TRBV12-4 to TRBJ1-2; D not resolved. The CDR3 loop spans 13 amino acids. The V and J ends lost 5 bases and 3 bases respectively, with 10 bases between them. The CDR3 is CASSKHNYYGYTF. As DNA, the CDR3 is TGTGCCAGCAGTAAACACAACTACTATGGCTACACCTTC.

The chain carries TRBV3-1 and TRBJ1-1; D may be TRBD1 (5 bases). In germline, CDR1 is LGHDT, CDR2 YNNKEL (reference sequence). CDR3 size: 14 residues. The germline V and J ends were trimmed by 4 bases and 3 bases, with 12 bases remaining between them. This CDR3 is CASSRRGLDTEAFF. CDR3 coding DNA: TGTGCCAGCAGCCGTAGGGGCCTAGACACTGAAGCTTTCTTT. The variable domain in full, completed from reference TRBV3-1 and TRBJ1-1, reads DTAVSQTPKYLVTQMGNDKSIKCEQNLGHDTMYWYKQDSKKFLKIMFSYNNKELIINETVPNRFSPKSPDKAHLNLHINSLELGDSAVYFCASSRRGLDTEAFFGQGTRLTVV.

The chain links TRBV30 to TRBJ2-3; TRBD2 matches at 8 bases. Per germline, CDR1 GTSNPN and CDR2 SVGIG (reference sequence). Losses at the gene ends were 1 base for V and 1 base for J; bases not matched to a gene: 7. The length of the CDR3 is 16 residues. CDR3 in DNA: TGTGCCTGGAGTGGACAGCGGGAGACCGGCACAGATACGCAGTATTTT. Its protein product is CAWSGQRETGTDTQYF.

V and J are TRBV20-1 and TRBJ2-7; 8 nucleotides line up with TRBD2. This CDR3 is 14 amino acids long. The germline V gene encodes CDR1 DFQATT and CDR2 SNEGSKA (reference sequence). Germline trimming cut 6 bases from V and 2 bases from J; bases unmatched to any gene: 9. The CDR3 DNA sequence: TGCAGTGCACGCGTCGCACTAGCGGCCTACGAGCAGTACTTC. It specifies CSARVALAAYEQYF.